The 25 T cell receptor beta chains given below trace back to one sample, sequenced in a study of blood T cell repertoires in COVID-19. The data were produced by immunoSEQ multiplex PCR, yet TCRdb's version contains in-frame clones alone and is incomplete. The repertoire holds 220,000 or so clones, with about 88% as singletons. The sample taken for sequencing was peripheral blood. The receptors derive from a woman aged 50 to 65 with COVID-19, enrolled during active disease.

The J gene is TRBJ2-7, the V gene TRBV28; 9 bases are a match to TRBD1. The CDR3 is made up of 14 amino acids. Looked up from germline, CDR1 is MDHEN and CDR2 is SYDVKM. Trimming cost V 8 bases and J 3 bases; bases outside gene matches: 8. Written as DNA, the CDR3 is TGTGCCAGCGCCCCGGGACAGGGTCTCTACGAGCAGTACGTC. Translating it yields CASAPGQGLYEQYV.

This clone appeared once. The chain couples TRBV5-1 to TRBJ1-4; a possible D gene is TRBD1 (5 bases). Germline V CDR1 and CDR2: SGHRS, YFSETQ. V lost 3 bases and J 4 bases, leaving 13 bases between the germline ends. This CDR3 comprises 15 residues. CDR3 sequence: CASSSGQTINEKLFF. In DNA form, the CDR3 reads TGCGCCAGCAGCTCTGGACAAACCATTAATGAAAAACTGTTTTTT.

The chain uses TRBV14 and TRBJ2-2; perhaps TRBD1 as D (5 bases). The germline CDR1 and CDR2 sequences are SGHDN and FVKESK. The ends were cut back, 4 bases at V and 6 bases at J, with 15 bases in the middle. The CDR3 sequence is 15 residues long. In nucleotides, the CDR3 is TGTGCCAGCAGCCGGTCAGGGTGGTACCCCGGGGAGCTGTTTTTT. Translation: CASSRSGWYPGELFF.

The chain uses TRBV11-3 and TRBJ2-1; D remains unclear. The V end lost 2 bases, the J end lost 0 bases, and 5 bases lay between the germline ends. Germline V lookup: CDR1 SGHNT, CDR2 YENEEA. The CDR3 is 14 amino acids. The CDR3 DNA follows: TGTGCCAGCAGCTTAATAGCCTCCTACAATGAGCAGTTCTTC. The encoded protein is CASSLIASYNEQFF.

The CDR3 coding sequence is TGTGCCAGCAGCGAGCTGGGACTAGCGGGGGGGAATGAGCAGTTCTTC. Protein: CASSELGLAGGNEQFF. The chain links TRBV7-2 to TRBJ2-1, with TRBD2 matching over 16 bases. CDR3 length equals 16 residues. Per germline, CDR1 SGHTA and CDR2 FQGNSA. Trimming at V came to 5 bases and at J to 7 bases, leaving 5 bases not matched to a gene.

V and J are TRBV7-8 and TRBJ2-7, with D possibly TRBD2 on 6 matching bases. This CDR3 comprises 13 residues. The germline V and J ends were trimmed by 1 base and 4 bases, with 8 bases remaining between them. Germline CDR1 SGHVS, CDR2 FQNEAQ. The CDR3 reads CASSLGGRYEQYV. CDR3 in DNA: TGTGCCAGCAGCTTAGGGGGGAGGTACGAGCAGTACGTC.

The chain links TRBV4-1 to TRBJ2-1; 7 positions match TRBD1. The J segment lost 4 bases and the V segment lost 1 base, leaving 10 bases of the junction unmatched. Per the germline V gene, CDR1 is MGHRA and CDR2 is YSYEKL. This CDR3 contains 17 residues. CDR3 coding DNA: TGCGCCAGCAGCCAAGGATCGGGACAGAAATTTTACAATGAGCAGTTCTTC. It codes for CASSQGSGQKFYNEQFF.

The chain uses TRBV2 and TRBJ2-7, with a possible D match to TRBD2 (6 bases). V lost 4 bases and J lost 8, with 12 bases in between. The CDR3 is made up of 12 amino acids. The V gene's germline CDR1 is SNHLY and CDR2 FYNNEI. The CDR3 DNA sequence: TGTGCCAGCAGTGGTGGGGGGTATAAGCAGTACTTC. Protein sequence: CASSGGGYKQYF.

This chain links TRBV14 with TRBJ2-7; 11 bases line up with TRBD2. The junction had 5 bases not matched to a gene; V was cut back by 1 base and J by 9 bases. Germline CDR1 reads SGHDN; CDR2 reads FVKESK. CDR3 length equals 14 residues. The CDR3 loop reads CASSQVLAGGLQYF. CDR3 DNA: TGTGCCAGCAGCCAAGTTCTAGCGGGGGGCCTGCAGTACTTC.

The genes are TRBV7-2 and TRBJ1-2, with 7 nucleotides matching TRBD1. Trimming at V came to 4 bases and at J to 9 bases, leaving 11 bases not matched to a gene. The CDR3 spans 14 residues. CDR1 and CDR2 (germline): SGHTA, FQGNSA. The CDR3 DNA follows: TGTGCCAGCAGCTCCGGAGGACAGGTTTTGAGCTACACCTTC. It codes for CASSSGGQVLSYTF.

This clone has more than one count but fewer than ten. The rearrangement joins TRBV5-6 to TRBJ1-5, with 8 bases lining up with TRBD1. The CDR3 sequence is 14 residues long. The germline V gene has CDR1 SGHDT and CDR2 YYEEEE. Trimming cost V 4 bases and J 9 bases; bases outside gene matches: 9. CDR3 DNA sequence: TGTGCCAGCAGCCCAGGACAGGGAAGAGGGCCCCAGCATTTT. The encoded protein is CASSPGQGRGPQHF. The complete variable domain, with remaining parts taken from reference TRBV5-6 and TRBJ1-5, reads DAGVTQSPTHLIKTRGQQVTLRCSPKSGHDTVSWYQQALGQGPQFIFQYYEEEERQRGNFPDRFSGHQFPNYSSELNVNALLLGDSALYLCASSPGQGRGPQHFGDGTRLSIL.

The CDR3 loop is CASSQDIAAAGNTIYF. The CDR3 region has the DNA TGTGCCAGCAGCCAAGATATAGCGGCAGCGGGAAACACCATATATTTT. The rearrangement links TRBV14 to TRBJ1-3; D uncertain. The CDR3 consists of 16 residues. Looked up from germline, CDR1 is SGHDN and CDR2 is FVKESK. Trimming pared 0 bases from V and 4 bases from J, leaving 13 bases between.

The V and J genes are TRBV7-2 and TRBJ2-7, with 8 bases aligning to TRBD2. There are 16 residues in the CDR3. J was trimmed by 3 bases and V by 1 base; bases with no gene match: 8. The germline V gene encodes CDR1 SGHTA and CDR2 FQGNSA. DNA of the CDR3: TGTGCCAGCAGCTTAGGATACGGGGGGGCCAGCTACGAGCAGTACGTC. It specifies CASSLGYGGASYEQYV.

The chain is built from TRBV27 and TRBJ2-2, with 7 bases that match TRBD2. With V trimmed by 2 bases and J by 5 bases, 11 bases remained unmatched. The CDR3 is 17 residues long. Germline values: CDR1 MNHEY, CDR2 SMNVEV (reference sequence). The CDR3 sequence is CASSLNLERGRTGELFF. Here the CDR3 DNA reads TGTGCCAGCAGTTTAAATCTTGAGCGGGGCAGAACCGGGGAGCTGTTTTTT.

Only one count was recorded for this clone. J is TRBJ1-1 and V is TRBV27; a weak D match, TRBD1 (5 bases). Trimming removed 5 bases at V and 0 bases at J, with 7 bases between. Germline CDR1 and CDR2: MNHEY and SMNVEV (reference sequence). The CDR3 is 13 residues long. This CDR3 reads CASSRGLNTEAFF. CDR3 nucleotide sequence: TGTGCCAGCAGTAGGGGTTTGAACACTGAAGCTTTCTTT.

This chain uses TRBV10-2 with TRBJ2-1, with 11 bases lining up with TRBD2. The junction had 9 bases not matched to a gene; V was cut back by 8 bases and J by 9 bases. The CDR3 extends over 14 amino acids. Germline V gene sequence: CDR1 WSHSY, CDR2 SAAADI. The CDR3 coding sequence is TGCGCCAGCGGGACTAGCGGCGAATTCGGTGAGCAGTTCTTC. Its protein product is CASGTSGEFGEQFF.

This clone was observed once. The chain combines TRBV19 with TRBJ1-1; D is possibly TRBD1 (6 bases). Germline V gene lookup returns CDR1 LNHDA and CDR2 SQIVND (reference sequence). CDR3 length equals 14 residues. V gave up 5 bases and J gave up 6 bases, with 16 bases separating them. CDR3 sequence (DNA): TGTGCCAGTAGTCTACAGGGAAATTCGGCTGAAGCTTTCTTT. It codes for CASSLQGNSAEAFF.

The chain combines TRBV18 with TRBJ2-1, with a possible D match to TRBD2 (8 bases). The CDR3 runs to 19 residues. V was pared by 0 bases and J by 0 bases, with 18 bases between. The germline V gene encodes CDR1 KGHSH and CDR2 LQKENI. The CDR3 sequence is CASSPPAGGTRSSYNEQFF. The DNA of the CDR3 is TGTGCCAGCTCACCACCAGCAGGGGGGACTAGGAGCTCCTACAATGAGCAGTTCTTC.

This chain uses TRBV21-1 with TRBJ2-5; TRBD1, the table's D call, lacks a check against the DNA. TRBV21-1 is a pseudogene locus. The CDR3 loop spans 15 amino acids. Here the CDR3 reads CASSVRQGGKETQYF. The CDR3 nucleotides are TGTGCCAGCAGCGTCCGACAGGGGGGGAAGGAGACCCAGTACTTC.

This clone was counted a few times. V is TRBV5-4 and J is TRBJ2-5; tentatively, D is TRBD1 (5 bases). This CDR3 has 13 residues. V shed 2 bases and J shed 2 bases, with 7 bases lying between them. In germline, CDR1 is SGHNT, CDR2 YYREEE (reference sequence). The CDR3 sequence: CASSLQVQETQYF. As DNA, the CDR3 is TGTGCCAGCAGCTTACAGGTTCAAGAGACCCAGTACTTC.

This clone was recorded once. J is TRBJ1-5 and V is TRBV19, with 10 bases lining up with TRBD1. Germline assignment: CDR1 LNHDA and CDR2 SQIVND (reference sequence). The CDR3 extends over 17 amino acids. Unmatched junction bases numbered 5, after V lost 1 base and J lost 2 bases. The DNA for the CDR3 is TGTGCCAGTAGTATAGGACAGGGGGCTTCTGGCAATCAGCCCCAGCATTTT. Encoded protein: CASSIGQGASGNQPQHF.

The chain uses TRBV30 and TRBJ2-2; D unclear. This CDR3 comprises 15 residues. The ends were cut back, 2 bases at V and 1 base at J, with 11 bases in the middle. Germline V CDR1 and CDR2: GTSNPN, SVGIG (reference sequence). CDR3 nucleotides: TGTGCCTGGAGTAGAAAAGACAAGAACACCGGGGAGCTGTTTTTT. Translation gives CAWSRKDKNTGELFF.

A word on this clone: The identical CDR3 is also encoded by other nucleotide sequences in the sample. The chain joins TRBV2 to TRBJ2-3; D gene ambiguous. V was pared by 6 bases and J by 0 bases, with 10 bases between. The V gene's germline CDR1 is SNHLY and CDR2 FYNNEI. The CDR3 extends over 14 amino acids. In DNA form, the CDR3 reads TGTGCCAGCAGCGCGAGTTCTAGCACAGATACGCAGTATTTT. Protein sequence: CASSASSSTDTQYF.

The J gene is TRBJ2-1, the V gene TRBV27, with TRBD2 identical over 10 bases. The length of the CDR3 is 17 residues. J lost 4 bases, V lost 3 bases, and 9 bases had no gene match. Germline V gene lookup returns CDR1 MNHEY and CDR2 SMNVEV (reference sequence). CDR3 nucleotides: TGTGCCAGCAGTTTTAGGGCGCTAGCGGGGGATTACAATGAGCAGTTCTTC. Translation: CASSFRALAGDYNEQFF.

The genes are TRBV5-8 and TRBJ1-5; 8 bases map to TRBD1. The CDR3 spans 18 residues. The trim removed 1 base at V and 0 bases at J, leaving 9 bases unmatched. CDR1 is SGHTS and CDR2 is YDEGEE in the germline V gene. Here the CDR3 DNA reads TGTGCCAGCAGCTTGAAGGCAGGGGGCAGACATAGCAATCAGCCCCAGCATTTT. Translated: CASSLKAGGRHSNQPQHF.